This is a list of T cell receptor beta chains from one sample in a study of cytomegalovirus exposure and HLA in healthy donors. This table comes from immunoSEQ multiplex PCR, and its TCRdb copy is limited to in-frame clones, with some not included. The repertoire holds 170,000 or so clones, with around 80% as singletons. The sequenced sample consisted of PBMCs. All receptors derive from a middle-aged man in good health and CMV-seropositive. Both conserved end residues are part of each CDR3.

CASSSNSRDKPYEQYF	TRBJ2-7	TRBV27
CASSEAGLGEQYF	TRBJ2-7	TRBV2
CATGLGGTNEKLFF	TRBJ1-4	TRBV10-3
CASRPPTGTRTEAFF	TRBJ1-1	TRBV7-9
CASSFGQGNTEAFF	TRBJ1-1	TRBV7-3
CSATGESNEQFF	TRBJ2-1	TRBV29-1
CASSSPTGERNSPLHF	TRBJ1-6	TRBV6-5
CASSHSTGMNTEAFF	TRBJ1-1	TRBV5-1
CASRALTGGDYGYTF	TRBJ1-2	TRBV2
CASSHTPGGVNTEAFF	TRBJ1-1	TRBV4-1
CASSVGAGGHEQYF	TRBJ2-7	TRBV9
CASSYSFRTEAFF	TRBJ1-1	TRBV6-5
CASRLGGVGNEQFF	TRBJ2-1	TRBV11-3
CASGSGYYEQYF	TRBJ2-7	TRBV12-5
CASSAGIVEQFF	TRBJ2-1	TRBV19
CASSLAGDTQYF	TRBJ2-3	TRBV5-6
CASSSYSGAQETQYF	TRBJ2-5	TRBV7-3
CASSRTGGLGNEQFF	TRBJ2-1	TRBV11-3
CATGRGQETQYF	TRBJ2-5	TRBV4-1
CASSLQGSGELFF	TRBJ2-2	TRBV11-2
CASSQSPGMNTEAFF	TRBJ1-1	TRBV19
CASSSVLAGGNTGELFF	TRBJ2-2	TRBV18
CAWRTSGGNEQFF	TRBJ2-1	TRBV30
CASSRDRVEAFF	TRBJ1-1	TRBV6-5
CAWSVFSRRGHLPGFGYTF	TRBJ1-2	TRBV30
CAWSRVPLTKNRLDICYSNQPQHF	TRBJ1-5	TRBV30
CASRMGGQGNEKLFF	TRBJ1-4	TRBV7-2
CASSRDGAGAGETQYF	TRBJ2-5	TRBV19
CASSKMGATNEKLFF	TRBJ1-4	TRBV28
CASSPDRGQNQPQHF	TRBJ1-5	TRBV5-1
CASSSTAGANTGELFF	TRBJ2-2	TRBV6-5
CASSFPGEPYGYTF	TRBJ1-2	TRBV11-3
CASSELGGNEQYF	-	TRBV6-1
CASSLDGLAGADTQYF	TRBJ2-3	TRBV11-2
CASGLAGGMNTEAFF	TRBJ1-1	TRBV12-5
CASSKWSIGGENTIYF	TRBJ1-3	TRBV11-1
CASSLSGTGVSQPQHF	TRBJ1-5	TRBV5-6
CASSLTAGQETQYF	TRBJ2-5	TRBV5-1
CASSVIADTQYF	TRBJ2-3	TRBV10-2